These 21 T cell receptor beta chains were all obtained from the same sample, sequenced in a study of T cells after yellow fever vaccination. TCRdb re-called the 5' RACE reads with MiXCR, one entry per CDR3 protein. The sample includes some 420,000 distinct CDR3 sequences, around 20% of them seen just once. Source: PBMCs, taken before the yellow fever booster vaccination. These receptors came from a man aged 18 to 30 who received the YFV17D yellow fever vaccine.

This clonotype was observed a handful of times. The chain recombines TRBV6-2 or TRBV6-3 with TRBJ2-3, with a possible D match to TRBD1 (6 bases). V was pared by 0 bases and J by 10 bases, with 17 bases between. The CDR3 is 15 amino acids. Looked up from germline, CDR1 is MNHEY and CDR2 is SVGEGT. CDR3 residues: CASSYSRVQGLAQYF. The DNA for the CDR3 is TGTGCCAGCAGTTACTCGAGGGTACAGGGCCTGGCGCAGTATTTT.

This chain uses TRBV4-1 with TRBJ2-3; the match to TRBD2 covers 13 bases. The germline CDR1 and CDR2 sequences are MGHRA and YSYEKL. The J segment lost 2 bases and the V segment lost 3 bases, leaving 5 bases of the junction unmatched. The CDR3 is made up of 17 amino acids. The CDR3 region has the DNA TGCGCCAGCAGCCAGATGACTAGCGGGGGGTTCACAGATACGCAGTATTTT. Amino acid sequence: CASSQMTSGGFTDTQYF.

This sequence joins TRBV7-9 and TRBJ2-3; maybe TRBD1 (5 bases). From germline, CDR1 is SEHNR and CDR2 FQNEAQ (reference sequence). This CDR3 contains 16 residues. V was clipped by 3 bases and J by 0 bases, with 13 bases between them. CDR3 bases: TGTGCCAGCAGCTTGGGCTCAGGGTCAAGCACAGATACGCAGTATTTT. This codes for CASSLGSGSSTDTQYF.

CDR3 amino acids: CASSRWEGHEQYF. CDR3 in DNA: TGTGCCAGCAGTCGCTGGGAGGGCCACGAGCAGTACTTC. The genes are TRBV6-5 and TRBJ2-7; 7 bases map to TRBD2. This CDR3 has 13 amino acids. The V and J ends lost 5 bases and 5 bases, in that order; junction bases with no gene match: 6. Germline lookup yields CDR1 MNHEY and CDR2 SVGAGI.

This rearrangement joins TRBV29-1 to TRBJ1-6, with 7 positions matching TRBD1. The V and J ends lost 4 bases and 7 bases, in that order; junction bases with no gene match: 4. Germline V gene data show CDR1 as SQVTM and CDR2 as ANQGSEA. The CDR3 covers 13 residues. The CDR3 loop is CSVAGTENSPLHF. CDR3 in DNA: TGCAGCGTTGCCGGGACAGAAAATTCACCCCTCCACTTT.

This clonotype has more than one count but fewer than ten. This chain links TRBV6-2 or TRBV6-3 with TRBJ2-3; D is perhaps TRBD2 (5 bases). The CDR3 loop spans 15 amino acids. The V gene lost 6 bases and the J gene lost 2 bases, with 15 bases spanning the gap. Germline values: CDR1 MNHEY, CDR2 SVGEGT. In DNA form, the CDR3 reads TGTGCCAGCAGCCAGGACTTTTCCATCACAGATACGCAGTATTTT. It yields the protein CASSQDFSITDTQYF.

This rearrangement joins TRBV5-5 to TRBJ2-5; 10 bases map to TRBD1. V lost 4 bases and J lost 3; bases outside the gene matches: 6. CDR1 and CDR2 from the germline V gene are SGHKS and YYEKEE (reference sequence). The CDR3 is made up of 15 amino acids. Here the CDR3 DNA reads TGTGCCAGCAGCCTACGGACAGGGGGGGAAGAGACCCAGTACTTC. Translating it yields CASSLRTGGEETQYF.

This clonotype was seen ten or more times. The gene calls are TRBV5-1 and TRBJ1-6, with 7 positions matching TRBD1. This CDR3 is built from 14 residues. From germline, CDR1 is SGHRS and CDR2 YFSETQ. The trim removed 4 bases at V and 6 bases at J, leaving 4 bases unmatched. In DNA, the CDR3 is TGCGCCAGCAGCCCGGGACAGCCTAATTCACCCCTCCACTTT. It encodes CASSPGQPNSPLHF.

The chain is built from TRBV25-1 and TRBJ2-3, with TRBD1 identical over 8 bases. CDR1 MGHDK and CDR2 SYGVNS come from the germline V gene. V trimming: 3 bases; J trimming: 2 bases; junction bases outside the gene matches: 7. The CDR3 consists of 16 residues. This chain's CDR3 is CASSDDRGDNTDTQYF. The CDR3, as DNA: TGTGCCAGCAGTGATGACAGGGGCGATAACACAGATACGCAGTATTTT.

The V gene is TRBV6-6, the J gene TRBJ2-4; TRBD2 agrees at 7 bases. The junction had 1 base not matched to a gene; V was cut back by 2 bases and J by 3 bases. Germline values: CDR1 MNHNY, CDR2 SVGAGI (reference sequence). This CDR3 is built from 14 residues. CDR3 protein: CASSYPGGKNIQYF. The CDR3 bases are TGTGCCAGCAGTTACCCGGGGGGCAAAAACATTCAGTACTTC.

In regard to this clonotype: The junction differs from germline at one of its ends, possibly a read error. Here the CDR3 DNA reads TGCGCCAGCAGCCTCCTTATAGCGGGCGGGGAGCTGCTTTTT. It yields the protein CASSLLIAGGELLF. This rearrangement joins TRBV4-3 to TRBJ2-2, with 7 bases identical to TRBD2. The CDR3 covers 14 residues. Germline loops: CDR1 LGHNA, CDR2 YSLEER.

The rearrangement links TRBV5-1 to TRBJ2-2; D is ambiguous. This CDR3 is built from 12 residues. Germline CDR1 and CDR2: SGHRS and YFSETQ. V shed 0 bases and J shed 6 bases, with 3 bases lying between them. The CDR3 DNA is TGCGCCAGCAGCTTGGACTCCGGGGAGCTGTTTTTT. It specifies CASSLDSGELFF.

At least ten counts were recorded for this clonotype. J is TRBJ2-7 and V is TRBV15, with a possible D match to TRBD1 (6 bases). CDR3 length: 14 amino acids. Germline assignment: CDR1 LNHNV and CDR2 YYDKDF (reference sequence). The V and J ends lost 0 bases and 4 bases respectively, with 10 bases between them. CDR3 in amino acids: CATSRDAGQYEQYV. Written as DNA, the CDR3 is TGTGCCACCAGCAGAGATGCCGGACAGTACGAGCAGTACGTC.

This clonotype was observed a handful of times. The rearrangement joins TRBV20-1 to TRBJ1-5, with no clear D. The CDR3 is made up of 12 amino acids. V was pared by 6 bases and J by 6 bases, with 12 bases between. Germline loops: CDR1 DFQATT, CDR2 SNEGSKA (reference sequence). The CDR3 spells CSAKVGSQPQHF. For the CDR3, the DNA is TGCAGTGCCAAGGTGGGGTCTCAGCCCCAGCATTTT.

This clonotype showed up just a few times. The J gene is TRBJ1-4, the V gene TRBV9, with a tentative D call TRBD1 (5 bases). Germline V lookup: CDR1 SGDLS, CDR2 YYNGEE. There are 14 residues in the CDR3. V shed 0 bases and J shed 7 bases, with 10 bases lying between them. CDR3 nucleotide sequence: TGTGCCAGCAGCGTAGGGGACGGCTCTGAAAAACTGTTTTTT. This translates into CASSVGDGSEKLFF.

The chain recombines TRBV20-1 with TRBJ2-7, with 8 nucleotides matching TRBD1. The CDR3 has 14 amino acids. V lost 0 bases, J lost 1 base, and 2 bases stayed unmatched. Germline assignment: CDR1 DFQATT and CDR2 SNEGSKA (reference sequence). CDR3 amino acids: CSARDRQGSYEQYF. The CDR3 coding sequence is TGCAGTGCTAGAGACCGACAGGGGTCCTACGAGCAGTACTTC.

This clonotype was seen a handful of times. This sequence joins TRBV12-5 and TRBJ2-2, with 9 bases lining up with TRBD2. Germline V gives CDR1 LGHNT, CDR2 FRNRAP. V was clipped by 2 bases and J by 7 bases; unmatched bases: 11. The CDR3 consists of 17 residues. Here the CDR3 DNA reads TGTGCTAGTGGTTTGCCACGAGGCGGGGGGGCTAACGGGGAGCTGTTTTTT. Translating gives CASGLPRGGGANGELFF.

This clonotype was counted only a few times. The chain links TRBV20-1 to TRBJ1-2; 8 positions match TRBD1. Losses at the gene ends were 1 base for V and 2 bases for J; bases not matched to a gene: 6. Germline-derived CDR1 and CDR2 are DFQATT and SNEGSKA (reference sequence). The CDR3 loop spans 15 amino acids. The CDR3 DNA reads as TGCAGTGCTAGAGGAGGGACAGGAGCAAACTATGGCTACACCTTC. This sequence encodes CSARGGTGANYGYTF.

This clonotype was seen at least ten times. CDR3 in DNA: TGTGCCGCCAACGGAGGGACTGAAGGGACCCAGTACTTC. Translation gives CAANGGTEGTQYF. The chain employs TRBV10-3 and TRBJ2-5; D is perhaps TRBD2 (6 bases). The CDR3 sequence is 13 residues long. Trimming pared 11 bases from V and 7 bases from J, leaving 20 bases between. CDR1 and CDR2 (germline): ENHRY, SYGVKD.

The sample holds a few counts of this clonotype. The genes are TRBV6-1 and TRBJ2-3; D is unresolved. Trimming removed 8 bases at V and 2 bases at J, with 11 bases between. The CDR3 is 13 residues long. The germline V gene has CDR1 MNHNS and CDR2 SASEGT. The CDR3 DNA reads TGTGCCAGCCCGACTCCCTCCACAGATACGCAGTATTTT. It translates to CASPTPSTDTQYF.

This clonotype has more than one count but fewer than ten. The chain recombines TRBV12-3 or TRBV12-4 with TRBJ2-7; D perhaps matches TRBD2 (6 bases). V was shortened by 5 bases and J by 1 base, with 9 bases between the two germline ends. The CDR3 covers 13 residues. DNA for the CDR3: TGTGCCAGCAGTGCAGCGGGTTCCTACGAGCAGTACGTC. Translating it yields CASSAAGSYEQYV.